Below, 17 T cell receptor beta chains from the same sample are listed, as sequenced in a study of T cells after yellow fever vaccination. TCRdb independently ran MiXCR on the 5' RACE reads; one entry per CDR3 protein. This sample has hundreds of thousands of distinct CDR3 sequences, with approximately 8% found just once. Sequences were derived from PBMCs, sampled roughly 46 days after the first yellow fever vaccination. The source of these receptors is a man between 18 and 35 years old who received the YFV17D yellow fever vaccine.

The chain joins TRBV6-2 or TRBV6-3 to TRBJ2-1; TRBD1 agrees at 7 bases. Trimming at V came to 6 bases and at J to 3 bases, leaving 8 bases not matched to a gene. This CDR3 is built from 15 residues. Germline lookup yields CDR1 MNHEY and CDR2 SVGEGT. CDR3 DNA sequence: TGTGCCAGCAGCCCCGGGGACAGCTTCTACAATGAGCAGTTCTTC. Translated: CASSPGDSFYNEQFF.

The rearrangement links TRBV5-4 to TRBJ2-3; 10 bases agree with TRBD2. The germline V gene encodes CDR1 SGHNT and CDR2 YYREEE (reference sequence). J gave up 6 bases and V 2 bases, and 9 bases lay outside the gene matches. The CDR3 runs 16 residues. The CDR3 sequence is CASSFILAGIGDTQYF. The CDR3 DNA reads TGTGCCAGCAGCTTTATACTAGCGGGGATAGGGGATACGCAGTATTTT.

The rearrangement links TRBV7-9 to TRBJ1-5, with a possible D match to TRBD1 (5 bases). CDR3 size: 13 residues. Germline CDR1 SEHNR, CDR2 FQNEAQ (reference sequence). Trimming took 5 bases from V and 5 from J, leaving 10 bases between them. The CDR3 region is CASSPIGDQPQHF. The CDR3 DNA sequence: TGTGCCAGCAGCCCTATAGGGGATCAGCCCCAGCATTTT. Full variable domain (remainder filled in from reference TRBV7-9 and TRBJ1-5): DTGVSQNPRHKITKRGQNVTFRCDPISEHNRLYWYRQTLGQGPEFLTYFQNEAQLEKSRLLSDRFSAERPKGSFSTLEIQRTEQGDSAMYLCASSPIGDQPQHFGDGTRLSIL.

This chain's CDR3 is CASSLGQDEQYV. CDR3 DNA sequence: TGTGCCAGCAGCCTCGGACAGGATGAGCAGTACGTC. The chain is built from TRBV28 and TRBJ2-7; 7 bases match TRBD1. The V segment lost 6 bases and the J segment 7 bases; nucleotides outside the gene matches: 6. Germline V CDR1 and CDR2: MDHEN, SYDVKM. The CDR3 consists of 12 residues.

This clonotype has a handful of counts. V and J are TRBV9 and TRBJ1-3; D remains unclear. Between the trimmed V and J ends, which lost 2 bases and 0 bases, there was a span of 6 bases. The CDR3 is 14 residues long. Per germline, CDR1 SGDLS and CDR2 YYNGEE. CDR3 region: CASSVAFSGNTIYF. CDR3 in DNA: TGTGCCAGCAGCGTGGCATTCTCTGGAAACACCATATATTTT.

There are many counts of this clonotype. The chain is built from TRBV30 and TRBJ2-1; D is undetermined. V gave up 2 bases and J gave up 7 bases, with 12 bases separating them. The germline V gene has CDR1 GTSNPN and CDR2 SVGIG (reference sequence). CDR3 length equals 13 residues. The CDR3 coding sequence is TGTGCCTGGAGTTCAAGTAGTATAAATGAGCAGTTCTTC. This translates into CAWSSSSINEQFF. Full variable domain (remainder filled in from reference TRBV30 and TRBJ2-1): SQTIHQWPATLVQPVGSPLSLECTVEGTSNPNLYWYRQAAGRGLQLLFYSVGIGQISSEVPQNLSASRPQDRQFILSSKKLLLSDSGFYLCAWSSSSINEQFFGPGTRLTVL.

A note on this clonotype: Given a much more abundant clone one base away, this may be a read error. The V and J genes are TRBV10-3 and TRBJ2-3; TRBD2 agrees at 12 bases. The trim removed 10 bases at V and 3 bases at J, leaving 14 bases unmatched. The CDR3 is 17 residues long. Germline loops: CDR1 ENHRY, CDR2 SYGVKD. As DNA, the CDR3 is TGTGCCACCGATAATGGACTAGCGGGGAGTTGGACAGATACGCAGTATTTT. Encoded protein: CATDNGLAGSWTDTQYF.

CDR3 DNA: TGTGCCAGCACCGGGACTAGCGGGGCTTCTAACGAGCAGTACTTC. This codes for CASTGTSGASNEQYF. V gene TRBV12-3 or TRBV12-4 combines with J gene TRBJ2-7; 13 nucleotides line up with TRBD2. The CDR3 contains 15 residues. Trimming at V came to 7 bases and at J to 5 bases, leaving 8 bases not matched to a gene.

The chain employs TRBV2 and TRBJ2-2, with a weak D call TRBD1 (5 bases). This CDR3 is 15 amino acids long. Trimming took off 2 bases at V and 1 base at J, with 8 bases between the two ends. Germline V gene lookup returns CDR1 SNHLY and CDR2 FYNNEI. The CDR3 loop reads CASSERTLNTGELFF. The CDR3 region has the DNA TGTGCCAGCAGTGAACGGACACTGAACACCGGGGAGCTGTTTTTT.

In its sample, this clonotype was seen many times. The genes are TRBV5-1 and TRBJ1-1, with D maybe TRBD1 (5 bases). Germline CDR1 SGHRS, CDR2 YFSETQ. The CDR3 has 14 residues. Trimming cost V 3 bases and J 1 base, with 10 bases left between them. Here the CDR3 DNA reads TGCGCCAGCAGCTCGGGGCCGGGGAACACTGAAGCTTTCTTT. Translation: CASSSGPGNTEAFF.

Only a few counts were recorded for this clonotype. The rearrangement uses TRBV27 and TRBJ2-5; D not resolved. Trimming cost V 5 bases and J 5 bases, with 21 bases left between them. This CDR3 spans 16 amino acids. CDR1 is MNHEY and CDR2 is SMNVEV in the germline V gene (reference sequence). The CDR3 nucleotides are TGTGCCAGCAGTCAGGCCCGCAACATCCTTGGGGAGACCCAGTACTTC. This codes for CASSQARNILGETQYF.

This sequence joins TRBV4-1 and TRBJ1-5; no firm D call. V was clipped by 5 bases and J by 3 bases, with 17 bases between them. This CDR3 region has 16 residues. Germline CDR1 MGHRA, CDR2 YSYEKL. In DNA, the CDR3 is TGCGCCAGCAGCTACAGACCGCGGGGTTACAATCAGCCCCAGCATTTT. Its translation is CASSYRPRGYNQPQHF.

The V and J genes are TRBV4-1 and TRBJ2-1, with a possible D match to TRBD2 (5 bases). This CDR3 spans 16 amino acids. Germline V gene sequence: CDR1 MGHRA, CDR2 YSYEKL. Trimming removed 1 base at V and 8 bases at J, with 18 bases between. CDR3: CASSQASRGAEDEQFF. The CDR3 DNA reads as TGCGCCAGCAGCCAAGCCTCCCGGGGAGCTGAGGATGAGCAGTTCTTC.

This clonotype was found a few times. The chain links TRBV5-1 to TRBJ2-7; 9 bases match TRBD1. With V trimmed by 0 bases and J by 3 bases, 7 bases remained unmatched. The CDR3 runs 16 residues. Germline assignment: CDR1 SGHRS and CDR2 YFSETQ. CDR3 sequence (DNA): TGCGCCAGCAGCTTGGGTCGAGGACAGGGGTTCTACGAGCAGTACTTC. Protein product: CASSLGRGQGFYEQYF.

This clonotype was recorded many times. V and J are TRBV18 and TRBJ1-1; 7 bases align to TRBD1. Trimming cost V 3 bases and J 11 bases; bases outside gene matches: 9. This CDR3 contains 13 residues. Germline CDR1 and CDR2: KGHSH and LQKENI. DNA of the CDR3: TGTGCCAGCTCACCGTTTAGGGGGCCGGAGGCTTTCTTT. The encoded protein is CASSPFRGPEAFF.

There are a few counts of this clonotype. This rearrangement joins TRBV11-2 to TRBJ2-7, with D possibly matching TRBD2 (5 bases). The CDR3 runs 15 residues. Germline V gives CDR1 SGHAT, CDR2 FQNNGV. Trimming cost V 3 bases and J 7 bases, with 19 bases left between them. The CDR3 sequence is CASSLSGSLIWEQYF. CDR3 bases: TGTGCCAGCAGCTTGTCGGGGAGTCTGATCTGGGAGCAGTACTTC.

This clonotype has a handful of counts. V and J are TRBV3-1 and TRBJ2-1; the D is unclear. Trimming removed 4 bases from V and 0 bases from J, with 22 bases in between. The CDR3 length is 19 residues. Germline values: CDR1 LGHDT, CDR2 YNNKEL (reference sequence). The CDR3 is CASSPIGVASASSYNEQFF. DNA of the CDR3: TGTGCCAGCAGCCCTATCGGCGTGGCGAGCGCTAGCTCCTACAATGAGCAGTTCTTC.